A single sample is the source of the 3 T cell receptor beta chains below, sequenced in a study of beta chain features in type 1 diabetes. The antigens for these receptors are not known. Expressed TCRB transcripts were sequenced, since all the RNA that had been isolated was reverse transcribed. TCRdb keeps only in-frame clones here, not all; method: immunoSEQ multiplex PCR. The table records about 400,000 clones, roughly 12% of them present only once. General study findings and limits: All four CD4+ subsets of Type 1 diabetes patients contained TCRB CDR3s that were moderately but significantly shorter.

Source material: naive CD4+ T cells from blood. The receptor source for this set is a woman between 18 and 29 years old with type 1 diabetes.

This clone was counted only a few times. V usage is TRBV6-4 and J usage is TRBJ2-3; 7 bases align to TRBD1. The CDR3 consists of 15 residues. V shed 5 bases, J shed 2 bases, and the junction held 7 bases outside the gene matches. Germline loops: CDR1 MRHNA, CDR2 SNTAGT. The CDR3, as DNA: TGTGCCAGCAGTTGGTCGGGACAGTCCACAGATACGCAGTATTTT. It translates to CASSWSGQSTDTQYF.

This sequence joins TRBV28 and TRBJ2-2; D possibly corresponds to TRBD1 (6 bases). V shed 6 bases and J shed 0 bases, with 11 bases lying between them. CDR3 length: 15 amino acids. The germline V gene has CDR1 MDHEN and CDR2 SYDVKM. CDR3 DNA: TGTGCCAGCAGCTGGGACACGGCGAACACCGGGGAGCTGTTTTTT. It is translated as CASSWDTANTGELFF.

There are a few counts of this clone. V usage is TRBV25-1 and J usage is TRBJ2-5, with a weak D call TRBD2 (6 bases). V lost 4 bases and J lost 4, with 7 bases in between. Germline V gene lookup returns CDR1 MGHDK and CDR2 SYGVNS. The CDR3 has 12 amino acids. Here the CDR3 DNA reads TGTGCCAGCAGTGCCGGGAGAGAGACCCAGTACTTC. Amino acids: CASSAGRETQYF.